Included here is one T cell receptor beta chain sequence, with context. Antigen: not known. Germline and junction disagree at one end, which may indicate a read error. Patients showing uncontrolled infection, other autoimmune disease, pregnancy or lactation were ineligible. The sample comes from a study of T cells in Graves' hyperthyroidism and ophthalmopathy. At the level of the study: Once the initial diagnosis was made, peripheral blood was obtained before any treatment.

The TCR beta CDR3 regions underwent amplification using RNA transcripts as the source. The primer set for the first-round RT-PCR of the TCR CDR3 was HTBI. TCRdb itself ran the multiplex PCR reads through MiXCR, one entry per CDR3 protein. Found here are roughly 720,000 distinct CDR3 sequences, 17% of them singletons; the top ten hold roughly a sixth. Overall study results and limits: In the blood, most expanded thyroid clonotypes above 0.001 appeared as well. The model anticipated ophthalmopathy a median about six months pre-onset.

The CDR3 length is 14 residues. Germline CDR1 and CDR2: ENHRY and SYGVKD. The chain uses TRBV10-3 and TRBJ1-2, with no clear D. The receptor comes from a man over 45 with Graves' hyperthyroidism. What was sequenced was blood. CDR3 bases: TGTGCCATCACCGAAGGGTCCTCTAACTATGGCTACAGCTTC. The encoded protein is CAITEGSSNYGYSF.